This T cell receptor (beta chain) was found in a study of CD8 T cells in ankylosing spondylitis. The TCR beta libraries were generated through quantitative 5'-RACE incorporating molecular barcodes. TCRdb fed the 5' RACE reads into MiXCR, producing one record per CDR3 protein. The sample has 200,000 to 250,000 distinct CDR3 sequences; roughly 24% are singletons. The CDR3 has 16 amino acids. CDR1 is ENHRY and CDR2 is SYGVKD in the germline V gene. Trimming left V 0 bases short and J 0 bases short, with 11 bases between. At least ten counts were recorded for this clonotype. Its antigen remains unknown. Study findings and constraints: Disease-linked clones reportedly showed significant enrichment in matched ankylosing spondylitis synovial fluid.

The receptor was derived from a male donor with ankylosing spondylitis or in good health (not recorded which). The chain employs TRBV10-3 and TRBJ1-2; a possible D gene is TRBD1 (5 bases). Specimen: blood, either unsorted or a sorted T cell fraction (not recorded which). The CDR3 is CAISESRGFSNYGYTF. DNA for the CDR3: TGTGCCATCAGTGAGTCGAGGGGTTTCTCTAACTATGGCTACACCTTC.